This T cell receptor beta chain is drawn from a study of cytomegalovirus exposure and HLA in healthy donors. Overall study context: Most genotyped donors, 75% to 85% of around 370, had Caucasian-associated genetic ancestry.

V shed 6 bases, J shed 3 bases, and the junction held 5 bases outside the gene matches. Germline V lookup: CDR1 MNHEY, CDR2 SMNVEV (reference sequence). The CDR3 is 13 amino acids. Both 60 Vbeta primers and 13 Jbeta primers went into the PCR. The assay was immunoSEQ multiplex PCR, and TCRdb's table has in-frame clones only and misses some. The sample yields approximately 210,000 clones, about 89% seen once. The V gene is TRBV27, the J gene TRBJ2-7, with 7 bases identical to TRBD1. The sequencing input was PBMCs. The receptor's source is a man aged 25-40 years in good health and CMV-seronegative. CDR3 sequence: CASRTGDFYEQYF. CDR3 in DNA: TGTGCCAGCAGAACAGGGGATTTCTACGAGCAGTACTTC.